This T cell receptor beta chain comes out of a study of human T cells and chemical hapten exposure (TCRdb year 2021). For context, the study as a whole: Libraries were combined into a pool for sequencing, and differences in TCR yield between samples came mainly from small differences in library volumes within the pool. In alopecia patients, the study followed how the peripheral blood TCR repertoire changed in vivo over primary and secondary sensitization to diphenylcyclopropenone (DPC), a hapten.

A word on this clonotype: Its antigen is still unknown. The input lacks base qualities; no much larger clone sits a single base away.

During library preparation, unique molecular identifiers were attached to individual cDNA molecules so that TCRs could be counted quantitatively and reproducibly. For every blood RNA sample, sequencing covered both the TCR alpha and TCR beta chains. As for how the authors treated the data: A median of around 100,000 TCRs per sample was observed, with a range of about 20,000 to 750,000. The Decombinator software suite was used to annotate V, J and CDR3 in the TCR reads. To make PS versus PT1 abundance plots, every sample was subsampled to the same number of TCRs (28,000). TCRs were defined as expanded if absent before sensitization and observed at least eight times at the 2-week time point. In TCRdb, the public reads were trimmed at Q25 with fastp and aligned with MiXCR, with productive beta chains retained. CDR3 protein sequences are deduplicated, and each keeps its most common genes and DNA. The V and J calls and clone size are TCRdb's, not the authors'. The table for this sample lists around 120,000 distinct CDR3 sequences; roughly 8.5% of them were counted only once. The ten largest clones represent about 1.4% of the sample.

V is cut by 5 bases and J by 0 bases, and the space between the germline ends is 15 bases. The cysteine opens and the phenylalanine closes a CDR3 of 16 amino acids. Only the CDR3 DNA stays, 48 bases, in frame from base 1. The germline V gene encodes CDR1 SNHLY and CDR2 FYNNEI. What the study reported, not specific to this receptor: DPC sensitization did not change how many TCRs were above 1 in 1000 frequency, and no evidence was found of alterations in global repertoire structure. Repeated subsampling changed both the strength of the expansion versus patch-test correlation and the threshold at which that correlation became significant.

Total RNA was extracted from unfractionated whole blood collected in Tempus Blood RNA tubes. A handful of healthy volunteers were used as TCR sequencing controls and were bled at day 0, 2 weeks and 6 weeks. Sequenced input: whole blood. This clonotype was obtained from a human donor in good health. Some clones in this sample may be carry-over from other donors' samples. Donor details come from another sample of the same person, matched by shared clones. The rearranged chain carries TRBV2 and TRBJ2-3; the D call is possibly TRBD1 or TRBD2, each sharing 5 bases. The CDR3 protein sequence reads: CASSLPRGGSTDTQYF. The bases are TGTGCCAGCAGTCTCCCACGGGGCGGAAGCACAGATACGCAGTATTTT.